This T cell receptor beta chain stems from a study of OX40 agonist ivuxolimab in advanced cancers. The CDR3 contains 15 residues. V lost 6 bases, J lost 2 bases, and 9 bases stayed unmatched. Germline V gene sequence: CDR1 MNHEY, CDR2 SVGAGI. Sequencing used immunoSEQ multiplex PCR; TCRdb keeps in-frame clones, though not all of them. This table holds fewer than 85,000 clones, about 90% found once. The material sequenced was CD4+ or CD8+ T cells sorted from blood, taken in a trial of the OX40 agonist ivuxolimab. The sequence was obtained from an adult with an advanced solid tumor such as melanoma, head and neck, liver or kidney cancer. This chain connects TRBV6-5 to TRBJ1-2; 7 nucleotides align to TRBD1. The CDR3, as DNA: TGTGCCAGCAGGACATTAGGGGGCGAAAACTATGGCTACACCTTC. It specifies CASRTLGGENYGYTF.